The rows below give T cell receptor beta chains drawn from one sample of a study of blood T cell repertoires in COVID-19. TCRdb keeps only in-frame clones here, not all; method: immunoSEQ multiplex PCR. The table has about 190,000 clones, under 90% seen once. Sequences were obtained from peripheral blood. These receptors originate from a human donor in a cohort sampled during active COVID-19. Each CDR3 is given with its conserved first and last residue. The D gene is left open where the match is weak. Expanded clones are given a class, and other clones once, few, many or no size at all.

>TRBV18|-|-|TRBJ1-5
TGTGCCAGCTCACCGTCGTTGGGGGAGGGCCAGCCCCAGCATTTT
CASSPSLGEGQPQHF
>TRBV6-2/TRBV6-3|-|-|TRBJ2-4
TGTGCCAGCAGTTACTTCGGCGGGGTAGCCAAAAACATTCAGTACTTC
CASSYFGGVAKNIQYF
>TRBV27|-|TRBD2|TRBJ2-7
TGTGCCAGCAGTTTAGGGACTAGCGGTTACGAGCAGTACTTC
CASSLGTSGYEQYF
>TRBV27|-|TRBD2|TRBJ2-5
TGTGCCAGCAAGCCCTCCGCGGTAGCGGGTTGGTGGGAGACCCAGTACTTC
CASKPSAVAGWWETQYF
>TRBV11-1|-|-|TRBJ2-7
TGTGCCAGCAGTCAGAACTACGAGCAGTACTTC
CASSQNYEQYF
>TRBV11-3|-|-|TRBJ2-2
TGTGCCAGCAGCTTAGAAGGAAGGGGCGGGGAGCTGTTTTTT
CASSLEGRGGELFF
>TRBV5-1|-|TRBD1|TRBJ1-5
TGCGCCAGCAGCTTGGGGGACAGGGAAAATCAGCCCCAGCATTTT
CASSLGDRENQPQHF
>TRBV3-1/TRBV3-2|few|-|TRBJ2-2
TGTGCCAGCAGTCCCGGACAGAACACCGGGGAGCTGTTTTTT
CASSPGQNTGELFF
>TRBV7-3|once|TRBD2|TRBJ2-5
TGTGCCAGCAGCTTTCCAGGGGTCCTAGCGGGTCCGGAGGAGACCCAGTACTTC
CASSFPGVLAGPEETQYF
>TRBV27|-|TRBD2|TRBJ2-1
TGTGCCAGCAGTGCCCCATCTAGCGGCAGTTACAATGAGCAGTTCTTC
CASSAPSSGSYNEQFF
>TRBV19|-|TRBD1|TRBJ1-2
TGTGCCAGTAGCACCGGGACAGCGATCTATGGCTACACCTTC
CASSTGTAIYGYTF
>TRBV15|-|TRBD1|TRBJ1-1
TGTGCCACCACCTATTCGAGGACAGGGGCAATCAACACTGAAGCTTTCTTT
CATTYSRTGAINTEAFF
>TRBV14|-|-|TRBJ1-6
TGTGCCAGCCAAACTACAGGGTATTCACCCCTCCACTTT
CASQTTGYSPLHF
>TRBV4-1|-|TRBD1|TRBJ2-4
TGCGCCAGCAGCCTGAACTCCGGGACAGGGGACATTCAGTACTTC
CASSLNSGTGDIQYF
>TRBV6-9|-|-|TRBJ2-5
TGTGCCAGCAGGCTACTAAGGTCGGCAATTCAAGAGGGAGAGACCCAGTACTTC
CASRLLRSAIQEGETQYF
>TRBV3-1/TRBV3-2|-|TRBD2|TRBJ2-5
TGTGCCAGCAGCCAAGGCGCGGGGGGGCGAGAGACCCAGTACTTC
CASSQGAGGRETQYF
>TRBV4-1|-|-|TRBJ2-4
TGCGCCAGCAGCCACCCGGGACTAGCCAAAAACATTCAGTACTTC
CASSHPGLAKNIQYF
>TRBV9|-|-|TRBJ2-1
TGTGCCAGCAGCGTGCTACAGGGACCCTACAATGAGCAGTTCTTC
CASSVLQGPYNEQFF
>TRBV28|-|TRBD1|TRBJ1-3
TGTGCCAGCAGTTTATCCGCAGACAGGGTAGGGTCTGGAAACACCATATATTTT
CASSLSADRVGSGNTIYF
>TRBV7-2|-|-|TRBJ1-5
TGTGCCAGCAGCTTTTCCGTATCATCCTCCGGGACACCCATCGGGCCCCAGCATTTT
CASSFSVSSSGTPIGPQHF
>TRBV19|-|TRBD2|TRBJ2-1
TGTGCCAGTAGTATAGAGGGGGGGTTCAATGAGCAGTTCTTC
CASSIEGGFNEQFF
>TRBV9|many|TRBD1|TRBJ1-6
TGTGCCAGCAGCGCTGGACAGGGAACTAATTCACCCCTCCACTTT
CASSAGQGTNSPLHF
>TRBV11-3|-|-|TRBJ2-5
TGTGCCAGCAGCTTCTCAAGAGGAGAGACCCAGTACTTC
CASSFSRGETQYF
>TRBV7-7|-|TRBD1|TRBJ2-3
TGTGCTAGCAGCTTACAGGGGGACTCAGATACGCAGTATTTT
CASSLQGDSDTQYF
>TRBV5-1|-|-|TRBJ1-1
TGCGCCAGCAGGACGGGGAACACTGAAGCTTTCTTT
CASRTGNTEAFF
>TRBV7-8|-|TRBD1|TRBJ2-5
TGTGCCAGCAGCTTAGCGGTTACAGGGGGCCTAGAGACCCAGTACTTC
CASSLAVTGGLETQYF
>TRBV3-1/TRBV3-2|once|-|TRBJ2-5
TGTGCCAGCAGCCAAGATACAGGGAGTCGGGAGACCCAGTACTTC
CASSQDTGSRETQYF
>TRBV15|-|TRBD1|TRBJ2-5
TGTGCCACCAGCAGAGCAGGACAGGGGGCGTTAGAGACCCAGTACTTC
CATSRAGQGALETQYF
>TRBV3-1/TRBV3-2|-|TRBD2|TRBJ2-1
TGTGCCAGCAGCCAAGGACTCGGGGGGGCGTATGAGCAGTTCTTC
CASSQGLGGAYEQFF